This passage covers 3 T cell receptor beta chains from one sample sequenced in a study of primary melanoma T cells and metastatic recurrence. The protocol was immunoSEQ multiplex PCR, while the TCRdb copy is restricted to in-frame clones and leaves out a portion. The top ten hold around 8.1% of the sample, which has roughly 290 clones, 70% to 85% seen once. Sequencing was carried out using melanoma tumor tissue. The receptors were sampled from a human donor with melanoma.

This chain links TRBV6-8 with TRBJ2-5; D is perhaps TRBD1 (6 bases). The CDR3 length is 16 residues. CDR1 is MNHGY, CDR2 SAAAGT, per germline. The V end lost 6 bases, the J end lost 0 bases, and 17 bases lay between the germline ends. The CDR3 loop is CASSHGQNLYQETQYF. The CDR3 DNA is TGTGCCAGCAGCCATGGACAGAACCTGTACCAAGAGACCCAGTACTTC.

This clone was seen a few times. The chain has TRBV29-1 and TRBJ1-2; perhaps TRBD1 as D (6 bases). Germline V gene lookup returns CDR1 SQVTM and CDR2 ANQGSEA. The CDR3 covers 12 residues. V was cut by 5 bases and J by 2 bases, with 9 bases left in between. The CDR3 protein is CSVPRGNYGYTF. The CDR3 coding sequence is TGCAGCGTTCCCAGGGGAAACTATGGCTACACCTTC.

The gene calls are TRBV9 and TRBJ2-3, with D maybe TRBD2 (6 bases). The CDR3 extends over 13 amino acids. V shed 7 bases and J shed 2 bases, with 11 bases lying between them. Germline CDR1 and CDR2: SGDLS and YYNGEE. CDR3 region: CASGGTNTDTQYF. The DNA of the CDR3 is TGTGCCAGCGGCGGGACGAACACAGATACGCAGTATTTT.